The 21 T cell receptor beta chains below were found in one sample sequenced in a study of cytomegalovirus exposure and HLA in healthy donors. Primers included in the PCR were 60 Vbeta and 13 Jbeta primers. Sequenced by immunoSEQ multiplex PCR; TCRdb stores in-frame clones only, minus some. This sample's clone table lists about 32,000 clones. Sequenced input: PBMCs. Receptor source: a female donor in good health and CMV-seronegative.

The chain couples TRBV18 to TRBJ1-1; D is possibly TRBD1 (6 bases). Germline V gene data show CDR1 as KGHSH and CDR2 as LQKENI. Trimming took off 4 bases at V and 4 bases at J, with 16 bases between the two ends. CDR3 length: 15 amino acids. The CDR3: CASSLNSGEGTEAFF. The CDR3 DNA reads TGTGCCAGCTCACTCAATTCAGGGGAGGGCACTGAAGCTTTCTTT.

The chain uses TRBV10-1 and TRBJ2-5, with a weak D call TRBD2 (5 bases). Trimming took off 5 bases at V and 5 bases at J, with 12 bases between the two ends. The CDR3 consists of 13 residues. CDR1 and CDR2 (germline): WNHNN, SYGVQD (reference sequence). Written as DNA, the CDR3 is TGCGCCAGCAGTAAACTAGTAAGGGAGACCCAGTACTTC. Translation: CASSKLVRETQYF.

V and J are TRBV19 and TRBJ1-5; 9 bases are a match to TRBD1. Germline V gene lookup returns CDR1 LNHDA and CDR2 SQIVND (reference sequence). The CDR3 has 15 residues. The ends lost 5 bases at V and 1 base at J; junction bases unmatched: 3. In nucleotides, the CDR3 is TGTGCCAGTAGTTCGGGACAGGGAAGCAATCAGCCCCAGCATTTT. Protein sequence: CASSSGQGSNQPQHF.

With regard to this clone: This is likely a read error, given that the CDR3 carries no conserved phenylalanine or tryptophan at its end. The DNA is left out, because the CDR3 cannot be placed on it with certainty; the CDR3 is given as TCRdb lists it. This chain joins TRBV4-1 and TRBJ1-2; the tabulated D call, TRBD1, remains unverified against the DNA. The CDR3 adds up to 13 amino acids, both ends counted. Germline CDR1 is MGHRA and CDR2 is YSYEKL. The CDR3 spells CASSQDYPPPTGY.

The genes are TRBV7-3 and TRBJ1-3, with D unresolved. CDR1 and CDR2 (germline): SGHTA, FQGTGA. This CDR3 spans 14 amino acids. The V end lost 6 bases, the J end lost 4 bases, and 13 bases lay between the germline ends. The chain's CDR3 is CASSTRAEGNTIYF. DNA for the CDR3: TGTGCCAGCAGTACGAGGGCTGAGGGAAACACCATATATTTT.

The chain links TRBV6-1 to TRBJ2-7; 9 positions agree with TRBD1. Trimming at V came to 7 bases and at J to 3 bases, leaving 4 bases not matched to a gene. The CDR3 contains 13 residues. Germline CDR1 MNHNS, CDR2 SASEGT. CDR3 sequence reads: CASTGTGLYEQYF. The CDR3 DNA reads TGTGCCAGCACCGGGACAGGGCTCTACGAGCAGTACTTC.

The chain carries TRBV5-1 and TRBJ1-3, with D tentatively TRBD1 (6 bases). Deletions cut 3 bases from V and 1 base from J, with 11 bases between. CDR1 is SGHRS, CDR2 YFSETQ, per germline. The CDR3 loop spans 15 amino acids. In nucleotides, the CDR3 is TGCGCCAGCAGCTCGAACACAGGGTCTGGAAACACCATATATTTT. It encodes CASSSNTGSGNTIYF.

V gene TRBV28 combines with J gene TRBJ2-7; 8 bases map to TRBD2. The CDR3 contains 14 residues. Per the germline V gene, CDR1 is MDHEN and CDR2 is SYDVKM. J gave up 2 bases and V 6 bases, and 6 bases lay outside the gene matches. The CDR3 DNA sequence: TGTGCCAGCAGGGTGGGCGGGGGGCCCTACGAGCAGTACTTC. Its protein is CASRVGGGPYEQYF.

The rearrangement joins TRBV4-2 to TRBJ1-6; TRBD1 matches at 7 bases. V was pared by 3 bases and J by 5 bases, with 7 bases of the junction left unmatched. The CDR3 length is 16 residues. The germline V gene has CDR1 LGHNA and CDR2 YNFKEQ. CDR3 sequence reads: CASSQGQLMDNSPLHF. The DNA for the CDR3 is TGTGCCAGCAGCCAGGGACAGTTGATGGATAATTCACCCCTCCACTTT.

This chain connects TRBV20-1 to TRBJ1-6, with D tentatively TRBD1 (6 bases). Germline-derived CDR1 and CDR2 are DFQATT and SNEGSKA (reference sequence). Trimming took off 6 bases at V and 18 bases at J, with 15 bases between the two ends. The CDR3 is made up of 10 amino acids. The CDR3 DNA follows: TGCAGTGCAATGACAGGACCAAGCCACTTT. Residues: CSAMTGPSHF.

The CDR3 DNA follows: TGTGCCAGCAGTGAATTTCGACAGGCTAGCACAGATACGCAGTATTTT. Translating gives CASSEFRQASTDTQYF. The chain carries TRBV6-1 and TRBJ2-3; D is possibly TRBD1 (6 bases). Germline V lookup: CDR1 MNHNS, CDR2 SASEGT. Trimming removed 2 bases from V and 0 bases from J, with 12 bases in between. The length of the CDR3 is 16 residues.

The gene calls are TRBV7-6 and TRBJ1-2; a possible D gene is TRBD1 (5 bases). V was cut by 5 bases and J by 8 bases, with 15 bases left in between. The CDR3 has 13 amino acids. Germline CDR1 and CDR2: SGHVS and FNYEAQ. This CDR3 reads CASSSPGLGGYTF. Here the CDR3 DNA reads TGTGCCAGCAGCAGCCCAGGGCTTGGAGGCTACACCTTC.

The rearrangement uses TRBV13 and TRBJ2-7, with 8 bases lining up with TRBD2. CDR3 length: 15 amino acids. Germline V lookup: CDR1 PRHDT, CDR2 FYEKMQ (reference sequence). Unmatched junction bases numbered 8, after V lost 5 bases and J lost 2 bases. CDR3 residues: CASSPSGGPPYEQYF. Written as DNA, the CDR3 is TGTGCCAGCAGCCCGAGCGGGGGCCCTCCCTACGAGCAGTACTTC.

This sequence joins TRBV7-9 and TRBJ1-1; D is undetermined. V was shortened by 2 bases and J by 4 bases, with 11 bases between the two germline ends. There are 14 residues in the CDR3. Germline CDR1 is SEHNR and CDR2 is FQNEAQ (reference sequence). The CDR3 loop reads CASSLREGSTEAFF. The CDR3 bases are TGTGCCAGCAGCTTACGAGAGGGTTCCACTGAAGCTTTCTTT.

The V and J genes are TRBV5-1 and TRBJ1-2; 11 positions agree with TRBD1. CDR3 length: 16 amino acids. The germline gives CDR1 SGHRS, CDR2 YFSETQ. Trimming cost V 4 bases and J 4 bases; bases outside gene matches: 9. In DNA, the CDR3 is TGCGCCAGCAGCCCAGAAGGACAGGGGGCCTCCTATGGCTACACCTTC. As protein: CASSPEGQGASYGYTF.

This rearrangement joins TRBV27 to TRBJ2-7; D possibly corresponds to TRBD1 (5 bases). Trimming took off 6 bases at V and 0 bases at J, with 24 bases between the two ends. Germline-derived CDR1 and CDR2 are MNHEY and SMNVEV (reference sequence). The CDR3 is made up of 18 amino acids. The CDR3 sequence: CASRPDTLTSRSSYEQYF. The CDR3 coding sequence is TGTGCCAGCAGACCGGACACCTTAACATCACGGAGCTCCTACGAGCAGTACTTC.

The chain recombines TRBV4-1 with TRBJ1-3; D might be TRBD1 (5 bases). The germline V and J ends were trimmed by 0 bases and 1 base, with 13 bases remaining between them. CDR1 MGHRA and CDR2 YSYEKL come from the germline V gene. The CDR3 spans 17 residues. As DNA, the CDR3 is TGCGCCAGCAGCCAAGAGGCGCGGGGGATTTCTGGAAACACCATATATTTT. It encodes CASSQEARGISGNTIYF.

V usage is TRBV6-1 and J usage is TRBJ2-5; possible D gene TRBD2, 7 bases. Looked up from germline, CDR1 is MNHNS and CDR2 is SASEGT. Between the trimmed V and J ends, which lost 8 bases and 5 bases, there was a span of 18 bases. The CDR3 extends over 14 amino acids. This chain's CDR3 is CASPVGRGGETQYF. In DNA, the CDR3 is TGTGCCAGCCCTGTGGGCAGGGGAGGGGAGACCCAGTACTTC.

V is TRBV4-2 and J is TRBJ2-7; D perhaps matches TRBD1 (6 bases). CDR1 is LGHNA and CDR2 is YNFKEQ in the germline V gene. The CDR3 spans 14 residues. Between the trimmed V and J ends, which lost 6 bases and 7 bases, there was a span of 19 bases. The CDR3 spells CASRAGTSLGEQYF. As DNA, the CDR3 is TGTGCCAGCAGAGCCGGGACATCCCTGGGGGAGCAGTACTTC.

This chain links TRBV27 with TRBJ1-2, with 7 bases lining up with TRBD1. CDR1 and CDR2 from the germline V gene are MNHEY and SMNVEV (reference sequence). CDR3 length: 12 residues. Unmatched junction bases numbered 4, after V lost 3 bases and J lost 9 bases. CDR3 sequence reads: CASSFRRGSYTF. CDR3 DNA: TGTGCCAGCAGTTTCCGCAGGGGGAGCTACACCTTC.

The V and J genes are TRBV9 and TRBJ1-1; no reliable D call. Trimming took off 4 bases at V and 7 bases at J, with 17 bases between the two ends. The CDR3 consists of 14 residues. The germline V gene has CDR1 SGDLS and CDR2 YYNGEE. CDR3 sequence (DNA): TGTGCCAGCAGCTCCGCGGGGAACGGATATGAAGCTTTCTTT. It yields the protein CASSSAGNGYEAFF.